Shown below are 2 T cell receptor beta chains from a single sample sequenced in a study of blood T cell repertoires in COVID-19. Sequencing was performed with immunoSEQ multiplex PCR; in TCRdb, only in-frame clones are kept and a portion is missing. There are about 140,000 clones in the sample; 84% occur only once, and under 5% lies in the top ten. The source material was peripheral blood. Source of these receptors: a woman aged 55-75 years with acute or convalescent COVID-19.

CDR3 amino acids: CASRNGAGPETQYF. In DNA form, the CDR3 reads TGTGCCAGCAGGAACGGAGCGGGACCGGAGACCCAGTACTTC. The J gene is TRBJ2-5, the V gene TRBV7-2; 7 positions agree with TRBD2. V trimming: 6 bases; J trimming: 5 bases; junction bases outside the gene matches: 9. The CDR3 extends over 14 amino acids. CDR1 and CDR2 (germline): SGHTA, FQGNSA.

This chain uses TRBV28 with TRBJ2-5; a possible D gene is TRBD2 (5 bases). In germline, CDR1 is MDHEN, CDR2 SYDVKM. The CDR3 loop spans 14 amino acids. Trimming took 2 bases from V and 5 from J, leaving 12 bases between them. The chain's CDR3 is CASSLGPRGETQYF. In DNA, the CDR3 is TGTGCCAGCAGTTTAGGCCCGAGAGGGGAGACCCAGTACTTC.